There are a few counts of the clone carrying this TCR beta chain. Its matching antigen is unknown. TCRdb itself ran the RT-PCR reads through MiXCR, one entry per CDR3 protein. The sample shows over 400,000 distinct CDR3 sequences, 10% to 15% of them seen only once. The data derive from a study of response to subunit inactivated influenza vaccine. General study findings and limits: T cells newly recruited by each seasonal influenza vaccination are few, the authors suggested.

Germline CDR1 DFQATT, CDR2 SNEGSKA (reference sequence). This CDR3 contains 14 residues. V was pared by 4 bases and J by 1 base, with 12 bases between. The receptor was derived from a man between 45 and 60 years old who received an inactivated influenza vaccine. Here the sequenced sample was PBMCs from blood, taken 45 days after vaccination. The V gene is TRBV20-1, the J gene TRBJ2-3; the D gene could be TRBD1 or TRBD2 (5 bases each). The CDR3 DNA is TGCAGTGCTACCCAGGTGGGGGGCACAGATACGCAGTATTTT. Encoded protein: CSATQVGGTDTQYF.